This paragraph covers one T cell receptor (beta chain) sequence. From germline, CDR1 is LGHDT and CDR2 YNNKEL (reference sequence). The CDR3 consists of 15 residues. The junction had 6 bases not matched to a gene; V was cut back by 4 bases and J by 8 bases. The record originates from a study of blood T cells in healthy people across ages. A second PCR, run for about 7 to 11 cycles, used a sample-barcoded 5' primer plus a J-beta primer mix. TCRdb re-called the 5' RACE reads through MiXCR, storing one row per CDR3 protein. This sample has hundreds of thousands of distinct CDR3 sequences; roughly 50% occur once, and the top ten carry roughly 24%.

The TCR sequence derives from a man aged 40-55 years in good health. The genes are TRBV3-1 and TRBJ1-6; 9 bases map to TRBD1. Material for sequencing was blood. The CDR3 region is CASSPSGQGYSPLHF. The CDR3 bases are TGTGCCAGCAGCCCGTCCGGACAGGGGTATTCACCCCTCCACTTT.